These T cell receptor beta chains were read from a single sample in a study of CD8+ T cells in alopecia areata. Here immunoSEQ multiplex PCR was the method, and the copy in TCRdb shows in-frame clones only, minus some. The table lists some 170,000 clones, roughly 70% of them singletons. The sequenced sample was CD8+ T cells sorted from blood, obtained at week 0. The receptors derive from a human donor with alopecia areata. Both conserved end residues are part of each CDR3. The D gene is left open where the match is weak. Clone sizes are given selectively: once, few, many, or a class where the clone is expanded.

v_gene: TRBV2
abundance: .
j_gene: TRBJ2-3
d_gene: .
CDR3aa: CASRGTDTQYF
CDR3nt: TGTGCCAGTAGGGGGACGGATACGCAGTATTTT

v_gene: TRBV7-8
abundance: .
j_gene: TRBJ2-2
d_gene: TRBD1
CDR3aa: CAVQGQTNTGELFF
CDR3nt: TGTGCCGTACAGGGACAGACGAACACCGGGGAGCTGTTTTTT

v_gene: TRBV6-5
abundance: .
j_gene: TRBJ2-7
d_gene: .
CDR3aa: CASSEASAYEQYF
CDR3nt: TGTGCCAGCAGTGAAGCCTCAGCCTACGAGCAGTACTTC

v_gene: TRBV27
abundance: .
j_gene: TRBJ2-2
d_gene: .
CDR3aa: CASSFSPRVAGELFF
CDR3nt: TGTGCCAGCAGTTTTTCCCCCAGGGTGGCCGGGGAGCTGTTTTTT

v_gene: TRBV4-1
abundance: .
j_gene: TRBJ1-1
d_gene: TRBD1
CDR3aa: CASSPGTGEHTEAFF
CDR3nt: TGCGCCAGCAGCCCAGGGACAGGTGAACACACTGAAGCTTTCTTT

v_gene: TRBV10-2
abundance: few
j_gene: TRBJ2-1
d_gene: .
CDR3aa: CASSPGRNSYNEQFF
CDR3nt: TGCGCCAGCAGCCCGGGGAGGAACTCCTACAATGAGCAGTTCTTC

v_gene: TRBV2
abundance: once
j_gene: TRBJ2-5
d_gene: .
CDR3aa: CASSGPPGRSILQEAQYF
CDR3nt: TGTGCCAGCAGTGGGCCCCCCGGCAGAAGTATACTCCAAGAGGCCCAGTACTTC

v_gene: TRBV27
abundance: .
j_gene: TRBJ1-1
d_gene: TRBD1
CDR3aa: CASSSDRVNTEAFF
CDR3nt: TGTGCCAGCAGCAGCGACAGGGTGAACACTGAAGCTTTCTTT

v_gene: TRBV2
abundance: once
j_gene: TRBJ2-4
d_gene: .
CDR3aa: CASSNGPGNIQYF
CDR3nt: TGTGCCAGCAGTAACGGACCAGGAAACATTCAGTACTTC

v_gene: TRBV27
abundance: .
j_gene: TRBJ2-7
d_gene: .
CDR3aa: CASSLGYEQYF
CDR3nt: TGTGCCAGCAGTCTTGGGTACGAGCAGTACTTC

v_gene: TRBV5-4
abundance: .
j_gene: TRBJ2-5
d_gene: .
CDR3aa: CASSLDRHEETQYF
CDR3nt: TGTGCCAGCAGCTTGGACCGCCATGAAGAGACCCAGTACTTC

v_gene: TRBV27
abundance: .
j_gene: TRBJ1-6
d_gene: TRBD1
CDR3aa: CASSYGQGYSPLHF
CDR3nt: TGTGCCAGCAGTTATGGACAGGGCTATTCACCCCTCCACTTT

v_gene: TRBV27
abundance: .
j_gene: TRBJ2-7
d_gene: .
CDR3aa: CASKRGLYEQYF
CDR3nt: TGTGCCAGCAAGAGGGGCCTCTACGAGCAGTACTTC

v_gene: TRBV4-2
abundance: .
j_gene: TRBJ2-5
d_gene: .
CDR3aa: CASSRYLEGGRETQYF
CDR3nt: TGTGCCAGCAGCCGCTACCTTGAGGGGGGCCGGGAGACCCAGTACTTC

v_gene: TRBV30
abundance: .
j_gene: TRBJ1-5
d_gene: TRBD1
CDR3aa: CAWSPGTGSIVGNQPQHF
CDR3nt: TGTGCCTGGAGTCCCGGGACAGGTTCTATCGTGGGCAATCAGCCCCAGCATTTT

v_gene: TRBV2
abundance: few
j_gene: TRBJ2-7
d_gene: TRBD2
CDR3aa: CASSPSGGGYEQYF
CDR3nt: TGTGCCAGCAGCCCTAGCGGGGGAGGGTACGAGCAGTACTTC

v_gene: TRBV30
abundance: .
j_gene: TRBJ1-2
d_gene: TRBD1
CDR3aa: CAWSVHDRATVNYGYTF
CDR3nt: TGTGCCTGGAGTGTACATGACAGGGCGACCGTTAACTATGGCTACACCTTC

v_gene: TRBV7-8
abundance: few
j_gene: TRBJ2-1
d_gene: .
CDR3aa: CASNLQGFNEQFF
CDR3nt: TGTGCCAGCAACTTGCAGGGGTTCAATGAGCAGTTCTTC

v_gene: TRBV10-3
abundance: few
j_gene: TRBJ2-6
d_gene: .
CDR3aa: CAISGKGTDSGANVLTF
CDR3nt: TGTGCCATCAGTGGTAAGGGGACGGACTCTGGGGCCAACGTCCTGACTTTC

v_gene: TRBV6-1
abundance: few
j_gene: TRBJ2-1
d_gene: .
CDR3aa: CASMGSYNEQFF
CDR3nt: TGTGCCAGCATGGGCTCCTACAATGAGCAGTTCTTC

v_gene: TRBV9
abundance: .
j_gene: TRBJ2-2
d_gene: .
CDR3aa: CASSVARGNTGELFF
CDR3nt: TGTGCCAGCAGCGTAGCACGGGGAAACACCGGGGAGCTGTTTTTT

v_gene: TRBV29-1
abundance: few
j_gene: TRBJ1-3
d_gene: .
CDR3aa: CSVGRSSGNTIYF
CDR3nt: TGCAGCGTTGGCAGGTCGTCTGGAAACACCATATATTTT

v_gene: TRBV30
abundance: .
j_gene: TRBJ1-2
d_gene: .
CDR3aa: CAWKAYGYTF
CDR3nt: TGTGCCTGGAAAGCTTATGGCTACACCTTC

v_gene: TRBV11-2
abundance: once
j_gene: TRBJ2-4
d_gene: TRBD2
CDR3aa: CASSPAGGLAKNIQYF
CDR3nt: TGTGCCAGCAGCCCGGCGGGGGGGTTAGCCAAAAACATTCAGTACTTC

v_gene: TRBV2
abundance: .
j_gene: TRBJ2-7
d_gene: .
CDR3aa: CASMRGDEQYF
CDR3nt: TGTGCCAGCATGCGGGGCGACGAGCAGTACTTC

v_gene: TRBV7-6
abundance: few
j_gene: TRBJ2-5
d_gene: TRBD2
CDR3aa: CASSPLAVQETQYF
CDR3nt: TGTGCCAGCAGCCCACTAGCGGTCCAAGAGACCCAGTACTTC

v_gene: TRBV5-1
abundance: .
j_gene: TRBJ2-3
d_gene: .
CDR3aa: CASSLAQDSSTDTQYF
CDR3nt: TGCGCCAGCAGCTTGGCCCAGGACAGTAGCACAGATACGCAGTATTTT

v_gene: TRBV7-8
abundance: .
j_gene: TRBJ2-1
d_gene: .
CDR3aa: CASSPTNRDYNEQFF
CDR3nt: TGTGCCAGCAGCCCTACTAATCGAGACTATAATGAGCAGTTCTTC

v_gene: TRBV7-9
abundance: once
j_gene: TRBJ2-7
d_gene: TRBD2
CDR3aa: CASSLGDSGAYEQYF
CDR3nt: TGTGCCAGCAGCTTAGGGGATAGCGGGGCCTACGAGCAGTACTTC

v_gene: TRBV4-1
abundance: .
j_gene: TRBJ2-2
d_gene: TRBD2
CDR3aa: CASSQPRGSTGELFF
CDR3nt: TGCGCCAGCAGCCAACCCCGCGGGAGCACCGGGGAGCTGTTTTTT

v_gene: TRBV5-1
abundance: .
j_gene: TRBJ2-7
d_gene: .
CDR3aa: CASSADTGHEQYF
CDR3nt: TGCGCCAGCTCGGCAGATACGGGGCACGAGCAGTACTTC

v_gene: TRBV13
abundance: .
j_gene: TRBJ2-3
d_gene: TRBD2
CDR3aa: CASSGSRLAGGTDTQYF
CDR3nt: TGTGCCAGCAGCGGGTCGAGACTAGCGGGGGGGACAGATACGCAGTATTTT

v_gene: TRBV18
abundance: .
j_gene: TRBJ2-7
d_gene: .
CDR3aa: CASSPPSGDNEQYF
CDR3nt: TGTGCCAGCTCACCACCATCCGGGGACAACGAGCAGTACTTC

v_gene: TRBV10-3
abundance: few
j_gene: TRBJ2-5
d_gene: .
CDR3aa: CAISDELQLQETQYF
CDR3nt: TGTGCCATCAGTGATGAGCTACAACTCCAAGAGACCCAGTACTTC

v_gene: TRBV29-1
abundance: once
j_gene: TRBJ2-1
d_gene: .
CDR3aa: CSADGGAYNEQFF
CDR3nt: TGCAGCGCCGATGGTGGGGCTTACAATGAGCAGTTCTTC

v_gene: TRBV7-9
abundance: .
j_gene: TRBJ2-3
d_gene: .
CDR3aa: CASSLAVGQGLPDTQYF
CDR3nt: TGTGCCAGCAGCTTAGCCGTCGGGCAGGGGTTGCCAGATACGCAGTATTTT

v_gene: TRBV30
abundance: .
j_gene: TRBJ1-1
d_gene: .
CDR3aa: CAWNVGWEAFF
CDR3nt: TGTGCCTGGAATGTAGGTTGGGAAGCTTTCTTT

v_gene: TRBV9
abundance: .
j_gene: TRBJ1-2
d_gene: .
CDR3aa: CATRPGYTF
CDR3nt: TGTGCCACCCGACCTGGCTACACCTTC

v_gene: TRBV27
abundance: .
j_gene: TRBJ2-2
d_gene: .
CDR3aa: CASSLSAGELFF
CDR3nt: TGTGCCAGCAGTTTATCGGCCGGGGAGCTGTTTTTT

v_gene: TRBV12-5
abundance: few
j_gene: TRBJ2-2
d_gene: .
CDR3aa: CASGGDRTGELFF
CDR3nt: TGTGCTAGTGGTGGGGACCGCACCGGGGAGCTGTTTTTT

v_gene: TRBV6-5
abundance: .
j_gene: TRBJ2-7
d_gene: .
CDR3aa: CASSYSGAGNEQYF
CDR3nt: TGTGCCAGCAGTTACTCAGGGGCAGGGAACGAGCAGTACTTC

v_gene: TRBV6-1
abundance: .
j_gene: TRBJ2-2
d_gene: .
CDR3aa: CASRVGVVDTGELFF
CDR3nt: TGTGCCAGCAGGGTAGGAGTTGTGGACACCGGGGAGCTGTTTTTT

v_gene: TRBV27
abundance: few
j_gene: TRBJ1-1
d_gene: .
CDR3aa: CASSLVGVNTEAFF
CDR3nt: TGTGCCAGCAGTTTAGTCGGGGTAAACACTGAAGCTTTCTTT

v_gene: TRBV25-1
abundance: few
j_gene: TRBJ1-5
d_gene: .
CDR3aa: CASSESAGDYGQPQHF
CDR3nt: TGTGCCAGCAGTGAATCGGCAGGGGATTACGGTCAGCCCCAGCATTTT